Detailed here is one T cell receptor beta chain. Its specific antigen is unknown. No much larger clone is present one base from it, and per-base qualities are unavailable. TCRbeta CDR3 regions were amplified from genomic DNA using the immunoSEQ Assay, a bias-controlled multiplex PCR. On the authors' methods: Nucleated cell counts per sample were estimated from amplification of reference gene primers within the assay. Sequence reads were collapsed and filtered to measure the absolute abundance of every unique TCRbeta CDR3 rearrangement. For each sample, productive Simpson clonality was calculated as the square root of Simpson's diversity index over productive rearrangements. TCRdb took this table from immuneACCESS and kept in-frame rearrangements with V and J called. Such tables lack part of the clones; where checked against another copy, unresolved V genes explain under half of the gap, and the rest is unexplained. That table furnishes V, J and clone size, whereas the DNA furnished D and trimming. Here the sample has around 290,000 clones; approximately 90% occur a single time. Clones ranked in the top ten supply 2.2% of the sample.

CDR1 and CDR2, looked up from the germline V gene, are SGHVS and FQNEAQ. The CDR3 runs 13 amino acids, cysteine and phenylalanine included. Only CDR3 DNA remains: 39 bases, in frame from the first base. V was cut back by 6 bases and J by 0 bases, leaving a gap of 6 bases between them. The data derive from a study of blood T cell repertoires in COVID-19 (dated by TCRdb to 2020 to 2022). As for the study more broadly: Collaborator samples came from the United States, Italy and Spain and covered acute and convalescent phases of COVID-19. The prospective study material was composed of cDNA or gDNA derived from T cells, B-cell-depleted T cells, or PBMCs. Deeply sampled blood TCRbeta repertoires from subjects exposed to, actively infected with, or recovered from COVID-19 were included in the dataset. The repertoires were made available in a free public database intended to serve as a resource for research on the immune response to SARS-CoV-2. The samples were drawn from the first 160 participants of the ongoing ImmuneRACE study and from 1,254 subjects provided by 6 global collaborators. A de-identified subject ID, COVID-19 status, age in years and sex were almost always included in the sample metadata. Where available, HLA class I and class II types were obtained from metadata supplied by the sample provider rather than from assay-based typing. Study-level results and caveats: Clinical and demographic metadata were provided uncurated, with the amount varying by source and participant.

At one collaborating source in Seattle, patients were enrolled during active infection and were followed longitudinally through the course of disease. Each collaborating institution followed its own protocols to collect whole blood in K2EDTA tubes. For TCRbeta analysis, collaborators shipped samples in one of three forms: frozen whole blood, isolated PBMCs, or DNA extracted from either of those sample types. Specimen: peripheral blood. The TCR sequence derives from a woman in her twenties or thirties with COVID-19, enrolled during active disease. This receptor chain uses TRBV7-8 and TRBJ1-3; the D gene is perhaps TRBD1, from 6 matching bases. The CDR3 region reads CASRDSSGNTIYF. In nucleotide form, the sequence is TGTGCCAGCAGGGACAGCTCTGGAAACACCATATATTTT.